The subject of this entry is one T cell receptor (beta chain). Germline values: CDR1 SGDLS, CDR2 YYNGEE. The germline V and J ends were trimmed by 4 bases and 3 bases, with 10 bases remaining between them. The CDR3 is made up of 13 amino acids. These data belong to a study of shared clonotypes between healthy human individuals. Only in-frame clones appear in the TCRdb table, and some are missing; sequencing was by immunoSEQ multiplex PCR. The table includes about 1 million clones, 75% to 80% detected once. Sequenced material: memory CD4+ T cells from PBMCs. As to subset: CD45RA-negative fraction. The origin of this receptor is a man younger than 30 in good health. Some clones in this sample may be carry-over from other donors' samples. V usage is TRBV9 and J usage is TRBJ1-2; D not resolved. The CDR3 region is CASSPTRDYGYTF. In DNA, the CDR3 is TGTGCCAGCAGCCCCACAAGGGACTATGGCTACACCTTC.